This TCR beta chain comes out of a study of blood T cell repertoires in COVID-19. At the level of the study: The study drew acute and convalescent COVID-19 samples from the United States, Italy and Spain. PBMCs, B-cell-depleted T cells, or T cells were the source of the cDNA or gDNA that made up the material.

Authors' data handling: From reference gene primer amplification, estimates of nucleated cell counts were derived. Assay: immunoSEQ multiplex PCR; the TCRdb copy retains only in-frame clones and omits some. V and J calls and clone size come straight from that table; D and trimming were deduced from the DNA. The table lists roughly 190,000 clones, roughly 80% of them singletons. This TCR was sampled from a man aged 55 to 70 with acute or convalescent COVID-19. Sequencing was carried out using peripheral blood.

The CDR3 DNA follows: TGTGCCAGCAGCTTAAATGGCCCAGCGGGAGTGCAGTACTTC. Translating it yields CASSLNGPAGVQYF. J is TRBJ2-7 and V is TRBV11-2, with 8 bases identical to TRBD2. Looked up from germline, CDR1 is SGHAT and CDR2 is FQNNGV. Germline trimming cut 2 bases from V and 9 bases from J; bases unmatched to any gene: 9. The CDR3 totals 14 residues.